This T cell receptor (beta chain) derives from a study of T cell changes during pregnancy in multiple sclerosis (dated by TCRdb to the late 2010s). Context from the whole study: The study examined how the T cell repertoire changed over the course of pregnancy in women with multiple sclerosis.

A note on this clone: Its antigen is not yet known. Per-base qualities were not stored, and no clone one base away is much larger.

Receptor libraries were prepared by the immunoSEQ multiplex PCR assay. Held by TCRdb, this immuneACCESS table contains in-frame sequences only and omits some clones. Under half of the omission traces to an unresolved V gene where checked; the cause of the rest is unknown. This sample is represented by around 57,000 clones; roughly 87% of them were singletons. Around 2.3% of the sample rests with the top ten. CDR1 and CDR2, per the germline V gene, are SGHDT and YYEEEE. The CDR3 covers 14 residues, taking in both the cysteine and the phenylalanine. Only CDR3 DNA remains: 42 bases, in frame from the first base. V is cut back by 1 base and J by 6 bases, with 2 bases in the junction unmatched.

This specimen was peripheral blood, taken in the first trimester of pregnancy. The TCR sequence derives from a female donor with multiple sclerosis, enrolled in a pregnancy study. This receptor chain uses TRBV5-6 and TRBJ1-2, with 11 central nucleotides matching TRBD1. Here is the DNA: TGTGCCAGCAGCTTGAGGACAGGGGGCAATGGCTACACCTTC. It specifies CASSLRTGGNGYTF.